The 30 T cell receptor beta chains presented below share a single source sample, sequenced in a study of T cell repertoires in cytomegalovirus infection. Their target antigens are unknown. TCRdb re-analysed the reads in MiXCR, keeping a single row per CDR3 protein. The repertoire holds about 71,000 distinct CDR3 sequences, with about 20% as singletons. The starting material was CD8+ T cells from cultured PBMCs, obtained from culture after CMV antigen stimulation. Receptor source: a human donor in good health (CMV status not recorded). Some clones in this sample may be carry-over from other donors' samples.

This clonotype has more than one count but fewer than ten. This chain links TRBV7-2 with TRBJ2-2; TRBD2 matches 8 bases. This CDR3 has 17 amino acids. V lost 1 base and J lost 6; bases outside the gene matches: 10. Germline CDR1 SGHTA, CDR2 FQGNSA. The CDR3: CASSLGDGREEPGELFF. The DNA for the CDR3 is TGTGCCAGCAGCTTAGGCGACGGGAGGGAGGAACCCGGGGAGCTGTTTTTT.

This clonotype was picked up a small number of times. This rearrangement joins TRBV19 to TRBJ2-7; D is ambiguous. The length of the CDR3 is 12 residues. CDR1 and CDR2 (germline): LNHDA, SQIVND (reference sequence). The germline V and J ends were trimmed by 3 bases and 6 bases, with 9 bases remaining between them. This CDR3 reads CASSMGPREQYF. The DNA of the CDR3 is TGTGCCAGTAGTATGGGTCCCCGCGAGCAGTACTTC.

The DNA for the CDR3 is TGTGCCAGCAGGGACAGGGGAATGGGAGGTAAGAATGAGCAGTTCTTC. Translation gives CASRDRGMGGKNEQFF. The rearrangement links TRBV27 to TRBJ2-1; the match to TRBD1 covers 9 bases. V lost 6 bases and J lost 7; bases outside the gene matches: 13. The CDR3 spans 16 residues. The V gene's germline CDR1 is MNHEY and CDR2 SMNVEV (reference sequence).

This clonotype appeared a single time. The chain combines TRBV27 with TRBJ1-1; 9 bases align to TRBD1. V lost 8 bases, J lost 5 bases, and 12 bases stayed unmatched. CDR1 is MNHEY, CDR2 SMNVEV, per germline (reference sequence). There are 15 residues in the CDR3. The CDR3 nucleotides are TGTGCCAGCTCCGGGACAGGGATTTGGGCGACTGAAGCTTTCTTT. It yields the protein CASSGTGIWATEAFF.

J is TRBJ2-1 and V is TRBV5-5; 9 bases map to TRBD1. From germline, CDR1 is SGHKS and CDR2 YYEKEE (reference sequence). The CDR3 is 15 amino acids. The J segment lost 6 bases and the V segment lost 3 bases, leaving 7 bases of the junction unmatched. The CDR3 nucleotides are TGTGCCAGCAGCTCCGAGACAGGGGGGCGCAATGAGCAGTTCTTC. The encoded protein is CASSSETGGRNEQFF.

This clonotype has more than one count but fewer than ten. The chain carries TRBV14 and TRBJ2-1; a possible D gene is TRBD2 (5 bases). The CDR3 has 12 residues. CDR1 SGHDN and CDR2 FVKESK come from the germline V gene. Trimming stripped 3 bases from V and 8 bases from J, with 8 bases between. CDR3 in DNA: TGTGCCAGCAGCCACGACGGGGATGAGCAGTTCTTC. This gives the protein CASSHDGDEQFF.

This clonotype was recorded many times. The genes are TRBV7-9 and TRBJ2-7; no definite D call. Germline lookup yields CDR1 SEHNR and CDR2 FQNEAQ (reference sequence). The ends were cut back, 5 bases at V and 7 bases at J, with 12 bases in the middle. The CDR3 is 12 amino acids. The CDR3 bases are TGTGCCAGCAGCCCTGTCCCCGGGGAGCAGTACTTC. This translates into CASSPVPGEQYF.

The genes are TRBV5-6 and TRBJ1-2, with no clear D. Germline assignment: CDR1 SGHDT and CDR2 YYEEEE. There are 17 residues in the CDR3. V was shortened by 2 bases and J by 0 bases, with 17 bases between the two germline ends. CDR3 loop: CASSFATMGAPNYGYTF. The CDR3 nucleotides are TGTGCCAGCAGCTTTGCGACTATGGGAGCCCCTAACTATGGCTACACCTTC.

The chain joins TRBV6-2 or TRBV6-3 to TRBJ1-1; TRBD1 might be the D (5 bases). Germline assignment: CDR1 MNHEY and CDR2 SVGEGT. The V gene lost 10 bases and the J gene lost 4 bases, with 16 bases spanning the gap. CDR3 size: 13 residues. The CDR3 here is CATVLQGVTEAFF. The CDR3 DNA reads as TGTGCCACCGTACTTCAGGGCGTCACTGAAGCTTTCTTT.

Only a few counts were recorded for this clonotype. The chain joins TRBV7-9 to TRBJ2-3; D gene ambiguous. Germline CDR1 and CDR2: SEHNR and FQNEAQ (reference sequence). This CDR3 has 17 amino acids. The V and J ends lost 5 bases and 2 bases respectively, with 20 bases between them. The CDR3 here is CASSPKAVRTSTDTQYF. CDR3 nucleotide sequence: TGTGCCAGCAGCCCTAAGGCCGTCCGGACGTCCACAGATACGCAGTATTTT.

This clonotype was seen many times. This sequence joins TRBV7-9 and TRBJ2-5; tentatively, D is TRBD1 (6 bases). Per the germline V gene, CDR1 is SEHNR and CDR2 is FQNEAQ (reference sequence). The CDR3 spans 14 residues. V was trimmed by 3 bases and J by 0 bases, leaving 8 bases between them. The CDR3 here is CASSLDSDQETQYF. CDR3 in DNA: TGTGCCAGCAGCTTGGACAGCGACCAAGAGACCCAGTACTTC.

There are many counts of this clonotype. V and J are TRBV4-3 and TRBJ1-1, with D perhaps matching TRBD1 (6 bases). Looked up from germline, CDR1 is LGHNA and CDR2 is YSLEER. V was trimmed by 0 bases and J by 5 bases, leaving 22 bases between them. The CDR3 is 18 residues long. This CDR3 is CASSQDQEPGRGGTEAFF. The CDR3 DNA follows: TGCGCCAGCAGCCAAGATCAGGAGCCCGGCAGGGGAGGGACTGAAGCTTTCTTT.

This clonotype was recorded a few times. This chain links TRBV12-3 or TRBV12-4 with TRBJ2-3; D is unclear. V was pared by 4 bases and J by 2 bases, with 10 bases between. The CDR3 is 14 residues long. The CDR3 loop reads CASSYASNTDTQYF. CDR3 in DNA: TGTGCCAGCAGTTACGCCAGCAACACAGATACGCAGTATTTT.

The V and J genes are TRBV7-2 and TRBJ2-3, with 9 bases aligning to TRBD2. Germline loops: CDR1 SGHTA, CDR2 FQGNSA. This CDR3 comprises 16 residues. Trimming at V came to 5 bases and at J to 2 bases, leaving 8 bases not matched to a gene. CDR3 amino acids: CASSPGVAGDTDTQYF. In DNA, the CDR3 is TGTGCCAGCAGCCCAGGGGTAGCGGGGGACACAGATACGCAGTATTTT.

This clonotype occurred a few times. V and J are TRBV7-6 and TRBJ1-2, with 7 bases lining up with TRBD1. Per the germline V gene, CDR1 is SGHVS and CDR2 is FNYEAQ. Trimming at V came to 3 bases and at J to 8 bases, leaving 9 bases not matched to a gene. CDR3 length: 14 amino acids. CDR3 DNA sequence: TGTGCCAGCAGCTTGTTCGACAGGGTGAAAGGCTACACCTTC. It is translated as CASSLFDRVKGYTF.

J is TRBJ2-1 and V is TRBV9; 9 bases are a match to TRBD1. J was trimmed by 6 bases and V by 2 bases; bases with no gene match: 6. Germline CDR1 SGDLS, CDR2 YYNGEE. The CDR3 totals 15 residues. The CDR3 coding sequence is TGTGCCAGCAGCGTCGGACAGGGGAATGGCAATGAGCAGTTCTTC. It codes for CASSVGQGNGNEQFF.

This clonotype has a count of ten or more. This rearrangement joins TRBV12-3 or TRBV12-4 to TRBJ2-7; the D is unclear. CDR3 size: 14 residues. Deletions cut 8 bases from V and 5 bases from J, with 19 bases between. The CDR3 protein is CASSDGNSLDEQYF. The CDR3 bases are TGTGCCAGCTCGGACGGAAACTCGTTGGACGAGCAGTACTTC.

DNA of the CDR3: TGTGCCAGCAGCGCCCCCCAGATAGCGGGGAGCTATCGAGAGACCCAGTACTTC. It translates to CASSAPQIAGSYRETQYF. The chain employs TRBV7-8 and TRBJ2-5; 8 bases agree with TRBD2. This CDR3 is 18 amino acids long. CDR1 SGHVS and CDR2 FQNEAQ come from the germline V gene. Trimming removed 5 bases from V and 4 bases from J; junction bases left unmatched: 18.

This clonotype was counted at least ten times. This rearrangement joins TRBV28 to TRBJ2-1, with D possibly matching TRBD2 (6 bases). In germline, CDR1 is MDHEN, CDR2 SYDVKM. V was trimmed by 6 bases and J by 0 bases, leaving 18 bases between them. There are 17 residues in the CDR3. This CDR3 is CASSNPIGGTSYNEQFF. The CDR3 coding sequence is TGTGCCAGCAGCAATCCCATTGGGGGGACCTCCTACAATGAGCAGTTCTTC.

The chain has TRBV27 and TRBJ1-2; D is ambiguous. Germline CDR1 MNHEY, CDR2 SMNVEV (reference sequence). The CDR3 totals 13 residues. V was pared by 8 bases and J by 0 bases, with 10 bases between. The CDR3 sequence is CASRMGANYGYTF. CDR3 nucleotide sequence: TGTGCCAGCCGTATGGGTGCTAACTATGGCTACACCTTC.

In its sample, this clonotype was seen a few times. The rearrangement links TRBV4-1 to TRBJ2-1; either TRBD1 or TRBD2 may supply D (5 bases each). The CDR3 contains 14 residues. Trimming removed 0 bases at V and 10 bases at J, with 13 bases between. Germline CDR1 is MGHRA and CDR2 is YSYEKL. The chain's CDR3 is CASSQDSGAREQFF. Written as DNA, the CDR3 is TGCGCCAGCAGCCAAGATTCCGGGGCGAGGGAGCAGTTCTTC.

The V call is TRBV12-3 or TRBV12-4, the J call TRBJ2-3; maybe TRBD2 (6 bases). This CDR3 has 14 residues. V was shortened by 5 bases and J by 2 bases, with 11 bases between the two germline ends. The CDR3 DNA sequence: TGTGCCAGCAGTGCTAGCGCCCACACAGATACGCAGTATTTT. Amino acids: CASSASAHTDTQYF.

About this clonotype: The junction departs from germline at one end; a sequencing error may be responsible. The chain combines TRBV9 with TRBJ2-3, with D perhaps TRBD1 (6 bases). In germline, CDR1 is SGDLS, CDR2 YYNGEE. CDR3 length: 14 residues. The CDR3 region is CATSPAGGTDTQYF. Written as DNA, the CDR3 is TGTGCCACCAGCCCTGCAGGGGGCACAGATACGCAGTATTTT.

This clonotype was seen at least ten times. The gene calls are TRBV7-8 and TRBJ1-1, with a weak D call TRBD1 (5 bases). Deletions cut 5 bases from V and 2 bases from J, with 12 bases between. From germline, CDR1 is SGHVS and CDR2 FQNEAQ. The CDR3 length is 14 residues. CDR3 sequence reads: CASSPGTVNTEAFF. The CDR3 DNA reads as TGTGCCAGCAGCCCCGGGACGGTTAACACTGAAGCTTTCTTT.

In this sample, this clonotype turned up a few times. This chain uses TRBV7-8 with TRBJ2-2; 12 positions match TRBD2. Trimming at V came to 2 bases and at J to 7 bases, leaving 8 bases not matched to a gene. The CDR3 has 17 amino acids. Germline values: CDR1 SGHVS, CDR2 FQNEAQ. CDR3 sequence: CASSLPTSGGLLGELFF. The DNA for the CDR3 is TGTGCCAGCAGCTTACCCACTAGCGGGGGGCTTCTCGGGGAGCTGTTTTTT.

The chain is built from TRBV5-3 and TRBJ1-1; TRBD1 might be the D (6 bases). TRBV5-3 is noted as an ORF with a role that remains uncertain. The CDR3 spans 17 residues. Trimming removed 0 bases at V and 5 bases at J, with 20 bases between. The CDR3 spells CARSLARVGGNLTEAFF. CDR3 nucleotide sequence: TGTGCCAGAAGCTTGGCTCGCGTAGGGGGTAATTTGACTGAAGCTTTCTTT.

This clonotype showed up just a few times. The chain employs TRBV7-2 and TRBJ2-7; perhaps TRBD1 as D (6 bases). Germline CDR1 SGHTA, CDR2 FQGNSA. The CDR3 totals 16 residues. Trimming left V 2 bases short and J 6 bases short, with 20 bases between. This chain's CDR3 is CASSLLSGDAVTEQYF. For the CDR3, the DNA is TGTGCCAGCAGCTTATTATCAGGGGACGCAGTTACCGAGCAGTACTTC. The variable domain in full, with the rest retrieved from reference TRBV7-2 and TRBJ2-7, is GAGVSQSPSNKVTEKGKDVELRCDPISGHTALYWYRQSLGQGLEFLIYFQGNSAPDKSGLPSDRFSAERTGGSVSTLTIQRTQQEDSAVYLCASSLLSGDAVTEQYFGPGTRLTVT.

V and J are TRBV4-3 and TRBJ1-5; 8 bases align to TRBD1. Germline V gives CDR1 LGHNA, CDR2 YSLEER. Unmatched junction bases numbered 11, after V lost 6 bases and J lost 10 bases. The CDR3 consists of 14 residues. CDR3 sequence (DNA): TGCGCCAGCAGTCCGGACAGGGTCGGTCAACCCCAGCATTTT. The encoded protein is CASSPDRVGQPQHF.

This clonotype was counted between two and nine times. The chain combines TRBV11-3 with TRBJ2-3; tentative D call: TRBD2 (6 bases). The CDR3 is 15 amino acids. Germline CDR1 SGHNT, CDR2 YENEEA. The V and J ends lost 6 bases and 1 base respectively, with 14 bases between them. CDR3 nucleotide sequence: TGTGCCAGCAGTCCTCGTTGGGGGGGCACAGATACGCAGTATTTT. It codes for CASSPRWGGTDTQYF.

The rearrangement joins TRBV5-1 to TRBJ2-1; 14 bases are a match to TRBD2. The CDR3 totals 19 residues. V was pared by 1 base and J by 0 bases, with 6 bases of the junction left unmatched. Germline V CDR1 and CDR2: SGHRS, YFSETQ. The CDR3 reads CASSLYGLAGGTSYNEQFF. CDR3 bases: TGCGCCAGCAGCTTGTACGGACTAGCGGGGGGTACCTCCTACAATGAGCAGTTCTTC.